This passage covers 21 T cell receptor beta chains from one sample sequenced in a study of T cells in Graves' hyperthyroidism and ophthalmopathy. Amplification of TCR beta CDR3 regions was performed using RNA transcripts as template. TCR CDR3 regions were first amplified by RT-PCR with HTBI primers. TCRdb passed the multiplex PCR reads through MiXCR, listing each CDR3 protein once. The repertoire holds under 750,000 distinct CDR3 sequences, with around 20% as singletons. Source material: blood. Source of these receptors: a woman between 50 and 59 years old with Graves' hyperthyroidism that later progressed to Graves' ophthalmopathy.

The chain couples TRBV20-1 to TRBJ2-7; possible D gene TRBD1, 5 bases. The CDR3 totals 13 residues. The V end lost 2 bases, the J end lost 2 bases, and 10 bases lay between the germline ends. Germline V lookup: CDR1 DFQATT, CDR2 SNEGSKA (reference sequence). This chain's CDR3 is CSARTTAPYEQYF. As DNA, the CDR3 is TGCAGTGCTAGAACGACAGCCCCCTACGAGCAGTACTTC.

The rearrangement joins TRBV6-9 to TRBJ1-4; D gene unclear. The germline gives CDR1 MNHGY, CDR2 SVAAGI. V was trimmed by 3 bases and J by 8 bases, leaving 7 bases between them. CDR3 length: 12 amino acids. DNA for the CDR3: TGTGCCAGCAGTTACCGGAGGGAAAAACTGTTTTTT. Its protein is CASSYRREKLFF.

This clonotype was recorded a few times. DNA for the CDR3: TGTGCCAGCAGCGAACAGGGGGCCACTGAAGCTTTCTTT. This encodes CASSEQGATEAFF. V usage is TRBV14 and J usage is TRBJ1-1; TRBD1 matches 9 bases. CDR1 SGHDN and CDR2 FVKESK come from the germline V gene. Trimming removed 5 bases from V and 4 bases from J; junction bases left unmatched: 2. The CDR3 loop spans 13 amino acids. Using reference TRBV14 and TRBJ1-1 for the parts outside the CDR3, the full variable domain is EAGVTQFPSHSVIEKGQTVTLRCDPISGHDNLYWYRRVMGKEIKFLLHFVKESKQDESGMPNNRFLAERTGGTYSTLKVQPAELEDSGVYFCASSEQGATEAFFGQGTRLTVV.

The CDR3 spells CASSLQHRTGGNEKLFF. In DNA form, the CDR3 reads TGTGCCAGCAGCTTACAGCACCGGACCGGAGGTAATGAAAAACTGTTTTTT. The genes are TRBV5-5 and TRBJ1-4; D remains unclear. CDR1 SGHKS and CDR2 YYEKEE come from the germline V gene (reference sequence). The V gene lost 2 bases and the J gene lost 4 bases, with 18 bases spanning the gap. The CDR3 runs to 17 residues. The full variable domain, rest sourced from reference TRBV5-5 and TRBJ1-4, is DAGVTQSPTHLIKTRGQQVTLRCSPISGHKSVSWYQQVLGQGPQFIFQYYEKEERGRGNFPDRFSARQFPNYSSELNVNALLLGDSALYLCASSLQHRTGGNEKLFFGSGTQLSVL.

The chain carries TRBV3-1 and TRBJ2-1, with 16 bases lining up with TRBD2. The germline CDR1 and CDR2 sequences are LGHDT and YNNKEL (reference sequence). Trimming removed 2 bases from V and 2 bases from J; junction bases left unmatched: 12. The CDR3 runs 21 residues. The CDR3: CASSQQEPGLAGGRTYNEQFF. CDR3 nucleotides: TGTGCCAGCAGCCAACAGGAACCGGGACTAGCGGGGGGGCGAACCTACAATGAGCAGTTCTTC.

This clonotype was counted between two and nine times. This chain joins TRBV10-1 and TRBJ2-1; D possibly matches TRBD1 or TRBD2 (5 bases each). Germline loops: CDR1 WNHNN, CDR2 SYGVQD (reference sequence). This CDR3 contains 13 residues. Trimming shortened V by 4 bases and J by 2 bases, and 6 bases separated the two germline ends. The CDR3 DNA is TGCGCCAGCAGTGGGGACGCCTACAATGAGCAGTTCTTC. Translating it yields CASSGDAYNEQFF.

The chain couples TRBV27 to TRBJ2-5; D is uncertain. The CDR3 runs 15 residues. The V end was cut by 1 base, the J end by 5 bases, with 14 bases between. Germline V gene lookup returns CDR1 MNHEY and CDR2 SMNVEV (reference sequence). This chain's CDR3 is CASSLYLGYPETQYF. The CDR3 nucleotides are TGTGCCAGCAGTTTATACTTGGGGTATCCGGAGACCCAGTACTTC.

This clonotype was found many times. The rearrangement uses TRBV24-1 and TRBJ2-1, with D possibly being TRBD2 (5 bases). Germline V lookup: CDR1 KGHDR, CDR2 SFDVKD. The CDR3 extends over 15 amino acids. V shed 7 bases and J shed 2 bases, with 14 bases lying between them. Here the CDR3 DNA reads TGTGCCACCAGCCCTTCGGGGATTGCCTACAATGAGCAGTTCTTC. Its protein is CATSPSGIAYNEQFF.

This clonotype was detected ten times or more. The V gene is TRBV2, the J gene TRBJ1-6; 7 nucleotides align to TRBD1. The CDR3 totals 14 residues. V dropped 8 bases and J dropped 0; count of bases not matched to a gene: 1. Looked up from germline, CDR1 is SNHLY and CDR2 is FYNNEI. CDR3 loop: CASRQGSYNSPLHF. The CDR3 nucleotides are TGTGCCAGCCGACAGGGCTCCTATAATTCACCCCTCCACTTT.

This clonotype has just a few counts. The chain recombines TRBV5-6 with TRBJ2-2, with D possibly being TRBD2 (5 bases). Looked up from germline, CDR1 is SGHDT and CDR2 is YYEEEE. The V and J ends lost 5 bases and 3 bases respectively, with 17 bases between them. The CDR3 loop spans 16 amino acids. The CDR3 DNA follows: TGTGCCAGCAGGCTCCGAGACCGGGGTGACACCGGGGAGCTGTTTTTT. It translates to CASRLRDRGDTGELFF. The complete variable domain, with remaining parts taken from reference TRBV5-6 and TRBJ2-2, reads DAGVTQSPTHLIKTRGQQVTLRCSPKSGHDTVSWYQQALGQGPQFIFQYYEEEERQRGNFPDRFSGHQFPNYSSELNVNALLLGDSALYLCASRLRDRGDTGELFFGEGSRLTVL.

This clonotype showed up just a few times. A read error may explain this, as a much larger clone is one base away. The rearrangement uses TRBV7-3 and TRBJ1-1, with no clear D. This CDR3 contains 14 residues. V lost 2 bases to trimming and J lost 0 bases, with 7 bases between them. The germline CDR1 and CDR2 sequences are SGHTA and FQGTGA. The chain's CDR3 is CASSLYGLNTEAFF. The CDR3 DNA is TGTGCCAGCAGCTTATATGGGTTGAACACTGAAGCTTTCTTT.

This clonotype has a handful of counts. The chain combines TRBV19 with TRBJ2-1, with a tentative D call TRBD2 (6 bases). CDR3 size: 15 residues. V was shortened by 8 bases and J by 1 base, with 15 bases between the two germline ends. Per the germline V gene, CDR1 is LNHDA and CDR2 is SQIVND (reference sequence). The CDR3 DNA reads TGTGCCAGTGGGCTAATAGCGGAATCCTACAATGAGCAGTTCTTC. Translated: CASGLIAESYNEQFF.

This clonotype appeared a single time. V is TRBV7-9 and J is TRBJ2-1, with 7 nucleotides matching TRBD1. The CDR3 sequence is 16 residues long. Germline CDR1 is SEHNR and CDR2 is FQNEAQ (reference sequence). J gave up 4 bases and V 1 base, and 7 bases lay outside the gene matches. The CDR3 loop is CASSLGWDSTYNEQFF. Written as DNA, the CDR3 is TGTGCCAGCAGCTTAGGATGGGACAGCACATACAATGAGCAGTTCTTC.

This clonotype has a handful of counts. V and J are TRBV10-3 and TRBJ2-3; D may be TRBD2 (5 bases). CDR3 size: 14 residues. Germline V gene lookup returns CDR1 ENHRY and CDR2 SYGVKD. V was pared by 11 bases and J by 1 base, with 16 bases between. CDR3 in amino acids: CASHGETGTDTQYF. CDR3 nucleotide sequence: TGTGCCTCACATGGGGAGACGGGCACAGATACGCAGTATTTT.

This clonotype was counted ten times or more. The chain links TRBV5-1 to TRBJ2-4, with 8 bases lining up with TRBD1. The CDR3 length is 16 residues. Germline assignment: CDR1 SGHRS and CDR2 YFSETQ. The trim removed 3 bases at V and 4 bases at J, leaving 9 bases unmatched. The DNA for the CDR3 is TGCGCCAGCAGCTCGCAGGGGGCAAGGGATAAAAACATTCAGTACTTC. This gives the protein CASSSQGARDKNIQYF.

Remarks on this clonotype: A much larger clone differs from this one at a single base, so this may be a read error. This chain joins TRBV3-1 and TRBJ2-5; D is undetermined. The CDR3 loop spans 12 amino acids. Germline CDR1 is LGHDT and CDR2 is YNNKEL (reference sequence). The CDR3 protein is CAGRGGQETQYF. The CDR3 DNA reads TGTGCCGGCAGAGGCGGCCAAGAGACCCAGTACTTC.

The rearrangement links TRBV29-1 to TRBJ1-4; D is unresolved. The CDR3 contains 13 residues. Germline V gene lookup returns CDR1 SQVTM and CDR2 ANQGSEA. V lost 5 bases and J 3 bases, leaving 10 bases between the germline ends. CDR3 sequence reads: CSVSVMSNEKLFF. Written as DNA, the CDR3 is TGCAGCGTTTCGGTGATGTCTAATGAAAAACTGTTTTTT.

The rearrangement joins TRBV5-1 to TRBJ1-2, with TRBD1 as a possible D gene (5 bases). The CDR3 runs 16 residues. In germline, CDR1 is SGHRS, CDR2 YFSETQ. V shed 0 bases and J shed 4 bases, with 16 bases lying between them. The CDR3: CASSLGPSEGIYGYTF. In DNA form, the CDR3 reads TGCGCCAGCAGCTTGGGGCCCAGTGAGGGGATCTATGGCTACACCTTC.

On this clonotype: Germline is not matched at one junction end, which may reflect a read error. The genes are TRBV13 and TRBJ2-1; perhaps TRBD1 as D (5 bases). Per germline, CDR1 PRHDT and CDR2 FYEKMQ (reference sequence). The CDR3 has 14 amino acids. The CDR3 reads CDSSPLVGQGEQFF. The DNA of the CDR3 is TGTGACAGCAGCCCACTCGTGGGGCAGGGTGAGCAGTTCTTC.

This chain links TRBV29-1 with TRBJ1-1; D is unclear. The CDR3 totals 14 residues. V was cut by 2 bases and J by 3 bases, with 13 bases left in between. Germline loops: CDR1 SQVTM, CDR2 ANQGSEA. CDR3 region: CSVESQSEDTEAFF. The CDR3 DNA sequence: TGCAGCGTTGAATCGCAGTCCGAGGACACTGAAGCTTTCTTT.

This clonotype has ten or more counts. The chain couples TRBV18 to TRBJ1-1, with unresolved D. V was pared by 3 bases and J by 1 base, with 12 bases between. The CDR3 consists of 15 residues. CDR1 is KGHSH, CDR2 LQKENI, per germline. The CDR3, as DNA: TGTGCCAGCTCACCGTCACAATTAGGGAACACTGAAGCTTTCTTT. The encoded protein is CASSPSQLGNTEAFF.